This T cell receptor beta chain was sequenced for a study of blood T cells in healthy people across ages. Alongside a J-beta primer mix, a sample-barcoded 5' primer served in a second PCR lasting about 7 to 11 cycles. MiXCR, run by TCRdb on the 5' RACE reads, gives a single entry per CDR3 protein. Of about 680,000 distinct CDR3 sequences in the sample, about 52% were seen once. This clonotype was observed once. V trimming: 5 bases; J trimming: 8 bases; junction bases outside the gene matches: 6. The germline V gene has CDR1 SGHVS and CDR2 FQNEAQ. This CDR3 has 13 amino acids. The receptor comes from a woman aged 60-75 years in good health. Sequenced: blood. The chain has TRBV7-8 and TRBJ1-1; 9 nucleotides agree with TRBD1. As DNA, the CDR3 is TGTGCCAGCAGCGAGGACAGGGGTGGCGAAGCTTTCTTT. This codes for CASSEDRGGEAFF.